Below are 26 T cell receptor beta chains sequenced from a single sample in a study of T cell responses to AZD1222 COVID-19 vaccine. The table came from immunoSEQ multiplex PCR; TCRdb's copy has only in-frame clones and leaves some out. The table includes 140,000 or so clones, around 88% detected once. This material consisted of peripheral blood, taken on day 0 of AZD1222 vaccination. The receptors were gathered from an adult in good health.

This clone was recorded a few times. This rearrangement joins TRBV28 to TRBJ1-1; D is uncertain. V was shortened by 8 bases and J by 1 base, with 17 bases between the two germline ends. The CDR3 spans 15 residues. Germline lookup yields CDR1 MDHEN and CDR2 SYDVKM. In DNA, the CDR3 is TGTGCCAGCTCCGACTCCACAAAAGCGAACACTGAAGCTTTCTTT. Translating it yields CASSDSTKANTEAFF.

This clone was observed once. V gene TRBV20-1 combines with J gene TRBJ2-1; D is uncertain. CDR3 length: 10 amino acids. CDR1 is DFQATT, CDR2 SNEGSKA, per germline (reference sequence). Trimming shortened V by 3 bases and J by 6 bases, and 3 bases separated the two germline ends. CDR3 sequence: CSASFNEQFF. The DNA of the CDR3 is TGCAGTGCTAGCTTCAATGAGCAGTTCTTC.

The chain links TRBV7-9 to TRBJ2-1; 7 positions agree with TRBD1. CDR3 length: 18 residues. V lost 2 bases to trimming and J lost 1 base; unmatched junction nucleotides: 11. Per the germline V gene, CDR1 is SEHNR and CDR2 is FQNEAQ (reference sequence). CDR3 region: CASSLTETGHLSYNEQFF. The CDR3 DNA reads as TGTGCCAGCAGCTTAACCGAGACAGGGCACCTATCCTACAATGAGCAGTTCTTC.

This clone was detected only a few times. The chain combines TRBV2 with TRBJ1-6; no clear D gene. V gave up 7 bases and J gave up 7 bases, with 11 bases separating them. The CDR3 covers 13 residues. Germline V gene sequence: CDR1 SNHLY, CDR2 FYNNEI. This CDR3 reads CASTGSQNSPLHF. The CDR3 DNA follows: TGTGCCAGCACGGGCAGCCAAAATTCACCCCTCCACTTT.

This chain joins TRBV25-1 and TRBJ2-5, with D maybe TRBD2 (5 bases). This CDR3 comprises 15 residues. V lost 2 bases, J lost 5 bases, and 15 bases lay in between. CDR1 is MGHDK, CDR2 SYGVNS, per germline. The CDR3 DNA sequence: TGTGCCAGCAGTGAAAACACGGGATTGAGGGAGACCCAGTACTTC. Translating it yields CASSENTGLRETQYF.

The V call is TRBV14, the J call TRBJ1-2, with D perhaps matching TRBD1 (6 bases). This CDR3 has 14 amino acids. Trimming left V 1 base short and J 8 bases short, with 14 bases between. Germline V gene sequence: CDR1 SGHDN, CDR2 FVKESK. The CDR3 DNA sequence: TGTGCCAGCAGCCAAGGTCAAGGGGGAGTCGGCTACACCTTC. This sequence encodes CASSQGQGGVGYTF.

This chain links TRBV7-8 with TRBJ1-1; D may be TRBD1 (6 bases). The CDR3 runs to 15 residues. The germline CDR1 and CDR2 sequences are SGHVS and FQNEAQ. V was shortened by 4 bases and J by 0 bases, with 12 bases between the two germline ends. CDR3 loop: CASSSRGGMNTEAFF. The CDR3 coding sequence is TGTGCCAGCAGCTCGCGAGGGGGAATGAACACTGAAGCTTTCTTT.

The CDR3 nucleotides read TGTGCCAGCAGTGCCACTAGGCACAATGAGCAGTTCTTC. Translating it yields CASSATRHNEQFF. The chain uses TRBV12-3 or TRBV12-4 and TRBJ2-1; a possible D gene is TRBD2 (5 bases). CDR3 length equals 13 residues. Trimming pared 5 bases from V and 5 bases from J, leaving 10 bases between.

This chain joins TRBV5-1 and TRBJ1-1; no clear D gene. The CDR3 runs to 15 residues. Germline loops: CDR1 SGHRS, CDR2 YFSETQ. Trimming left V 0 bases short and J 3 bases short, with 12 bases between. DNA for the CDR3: TGCGCCAGCAGCTTGGCAACTTGGAGCTACACTGAAGCTTTCTTT. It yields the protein CASSLATWSYTEAFF.

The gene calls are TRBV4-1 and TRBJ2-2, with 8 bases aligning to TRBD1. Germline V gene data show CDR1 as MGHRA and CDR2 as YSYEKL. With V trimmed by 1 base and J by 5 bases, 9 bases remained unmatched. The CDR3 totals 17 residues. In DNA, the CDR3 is TGCGCCAGCAGCCAAGGACCGGGACAGGTGGAAACCGGGGAGCTGTTTTTT. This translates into CASSQGPGQVETGELFF.

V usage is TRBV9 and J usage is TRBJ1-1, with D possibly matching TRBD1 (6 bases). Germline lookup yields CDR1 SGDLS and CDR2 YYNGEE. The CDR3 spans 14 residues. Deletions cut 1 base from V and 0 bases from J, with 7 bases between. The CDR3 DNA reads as TGTGCCAGCAGCGTACGACAGGTGAACACTGAAGCTTTCTTT. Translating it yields CASSVRQVNTEAFF. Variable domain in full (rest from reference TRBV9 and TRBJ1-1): DSGVTQTPKHLITATGQRVTLRCSPRSGDLSVYWYQQSLDQGLQFLIQYYNGEERAKGNILERFSAQQFPDLHSELNLSSLELGDSALYFCASSVRQVNTEAFFGQGTRLTVV.

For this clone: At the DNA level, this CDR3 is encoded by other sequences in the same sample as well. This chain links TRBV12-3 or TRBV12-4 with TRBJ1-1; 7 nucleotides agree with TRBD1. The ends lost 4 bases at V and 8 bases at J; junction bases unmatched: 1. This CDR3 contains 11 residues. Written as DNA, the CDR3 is TGTGCCAGCAGTTCGACAGGGGAAGCTTTCTTT. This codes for CASSSTGEAFF.

The CDR3 reads CAIGLAAEQYF. In DNA, the CDR3 is TGTGCCATCGGACTAGCGGCCGAGCAGTACTTC. J is TRBJ2-7 and V is TRBV10-3; 10 positions agree with TRBD2. The CDR3 loop spans 11 amino acids. CDR1 and CDR2 (germline): ENHRY, SYGVKD. V was clipped by 8 bases and J by 6 bases; unmatched bases: 1.

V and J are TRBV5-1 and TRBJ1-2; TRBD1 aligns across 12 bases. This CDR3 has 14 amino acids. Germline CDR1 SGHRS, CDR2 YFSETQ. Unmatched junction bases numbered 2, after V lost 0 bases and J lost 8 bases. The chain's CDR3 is CASSLGDRGRGYTF. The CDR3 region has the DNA TGCGCCAGCAGCTTGGGGGACAGGGGGCGCGGCTACACCTTC.

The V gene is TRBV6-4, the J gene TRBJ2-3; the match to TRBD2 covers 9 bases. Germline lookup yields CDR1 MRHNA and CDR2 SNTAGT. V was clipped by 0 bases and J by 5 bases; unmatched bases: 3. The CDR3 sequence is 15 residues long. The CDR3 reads CASSDSAGGGDTQYF. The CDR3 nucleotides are TGTGCCAGCAGTGACTCAGCGGGAGGTGGAGATACGCAGTATTTT.

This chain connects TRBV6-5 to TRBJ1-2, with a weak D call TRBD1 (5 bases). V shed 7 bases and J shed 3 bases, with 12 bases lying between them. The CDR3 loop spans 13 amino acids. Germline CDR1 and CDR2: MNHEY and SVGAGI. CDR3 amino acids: CASKVQEDYGYTF. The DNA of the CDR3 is TGTGCCAGCAAAGTACAGGAGGACTATGGCTACACCTTC.

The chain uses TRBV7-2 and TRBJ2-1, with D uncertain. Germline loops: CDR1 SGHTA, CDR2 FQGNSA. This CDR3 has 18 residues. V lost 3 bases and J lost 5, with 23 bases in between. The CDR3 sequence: CASSFHRRLGRVDNEQFF. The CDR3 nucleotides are TGTGCCAGCAGCTTTCATCGTCGGCTTGGACGGGTAGACAATGAGCAGTTCTTC.

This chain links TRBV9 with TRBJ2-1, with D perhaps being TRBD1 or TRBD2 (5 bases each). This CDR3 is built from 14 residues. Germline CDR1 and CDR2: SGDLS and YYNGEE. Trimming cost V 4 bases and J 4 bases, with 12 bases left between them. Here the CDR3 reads CASSSGTTYNEQFF. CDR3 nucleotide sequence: TGTGCCAGCAGCTCTGGGACCACTTACAATGAGCAGTTCTTC.

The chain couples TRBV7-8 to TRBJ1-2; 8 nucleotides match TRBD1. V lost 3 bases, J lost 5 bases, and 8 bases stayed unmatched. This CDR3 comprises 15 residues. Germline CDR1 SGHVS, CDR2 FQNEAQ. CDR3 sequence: CASSLDRATAYGYTF. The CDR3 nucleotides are TGTGCCAGCAGCTTGGACAGGGCAACGGCTTATGGCTACACCTTC. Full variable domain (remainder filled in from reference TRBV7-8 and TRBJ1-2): GAGVSQSPRYKVAKRGQDVALRCDPISGHVSLFWYQQALGQGPEFLTYFQNEAQLDKSGLPSDRFFAERPEGSVSTLKIQRTQQEDSAVYLCASSLDRATAYGYTFGSGTRLTVV.

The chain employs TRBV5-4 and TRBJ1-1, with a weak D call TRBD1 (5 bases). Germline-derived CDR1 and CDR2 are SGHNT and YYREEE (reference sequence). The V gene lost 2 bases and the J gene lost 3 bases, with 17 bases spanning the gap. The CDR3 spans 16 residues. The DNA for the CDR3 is TGTGCCAGCAGCTTCGGGAAGGGACGGGGGGACACTGAAGCTTTCTTT. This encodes CASSFGKGRGDTEAFF.

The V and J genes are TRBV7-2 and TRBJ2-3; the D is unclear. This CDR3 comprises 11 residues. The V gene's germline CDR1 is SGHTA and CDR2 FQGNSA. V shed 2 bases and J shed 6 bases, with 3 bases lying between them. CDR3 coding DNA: TGTGCCAGCAGCTTATATGATACGCAGTATTTT. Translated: CASSLYDTQYF.

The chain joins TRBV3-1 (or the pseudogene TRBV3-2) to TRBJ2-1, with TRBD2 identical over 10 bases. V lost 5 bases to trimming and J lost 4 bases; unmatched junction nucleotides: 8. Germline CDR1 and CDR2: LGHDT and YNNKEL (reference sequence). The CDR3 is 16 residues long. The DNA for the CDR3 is TGTGCCAGCAGCTCCCGGACTAGCGGACTTTACAATGAGCAGTTCTTC. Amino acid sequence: CASSSRTSGLYNEQFF.

CDR3 loop: CASSLSGGEQFF. The DNA for the CDR3 is TGTGCCAGCAGTTTATCGGGAGGTGAGCAGTTCTTC. The chain joins TRBV27 to TRBJ2-1; weak D call: TRBD2 (6 bases). The germline gives CDR1 MNHEY, CDR2 SMNVEV (reference sequence). Trimming cost V 0 bases and J 9 bases, with 6 bases left between them. The CDR3 consists of 12 residues.

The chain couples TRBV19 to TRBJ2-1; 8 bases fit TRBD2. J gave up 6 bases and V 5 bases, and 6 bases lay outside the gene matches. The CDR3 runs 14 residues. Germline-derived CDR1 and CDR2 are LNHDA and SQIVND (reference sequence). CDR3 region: CASSLRGGPNEQFF. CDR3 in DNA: TGTGCCAGTAGTCTTCGGGGGGGGCCCAATGAGCAGTTCTTC.

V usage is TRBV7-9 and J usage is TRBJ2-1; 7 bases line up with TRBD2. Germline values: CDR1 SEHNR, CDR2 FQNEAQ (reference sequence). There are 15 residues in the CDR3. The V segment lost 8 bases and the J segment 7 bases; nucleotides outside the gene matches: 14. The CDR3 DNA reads TGTGCCAGCGCCCGAGCGGGATTCGAGAGTAATGAGCAGTTCTTC. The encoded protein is CASARAGFESNEQFF.

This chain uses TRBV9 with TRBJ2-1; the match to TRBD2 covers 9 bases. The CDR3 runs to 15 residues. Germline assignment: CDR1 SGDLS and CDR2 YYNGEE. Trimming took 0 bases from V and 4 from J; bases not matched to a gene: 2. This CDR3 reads CASSVVAGGYNEQFF. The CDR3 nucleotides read TGTGCCAGCAGCGTAGTGGCGGGAGGGTACAATGAGCAGTTCTTC.